This TCR beta chain was identified in a study of healthy donors' naive CD4 and CD8 T cells. Findings and limits, study-wide: A reported CD4+/CD8+ bias affected most V and J genes in naive cells. CDR3 charge plus V and J genes appeared to account for roughly 12% of CD4/CD8 variance.

Starting from approximately 500 ng of total RNA, TCR libraries were made with linear amplification. MiXCR, run by TCRdb on the reads, gives a single entry per CDR3 protein. The repertoire holds approximately 180,000 distinct CDR3 sequences, 65% to 75% seen once, with around 2% in the top ten. This clonotype was seen only a few times. Its antigen is not identified. V lost 2 bases to trimming and J lost 5 bases, with 9 bases between them. There are 13 residues in the CDR3. Sequenced sample: naive CD4+ and CD8+ T cells sorted from blood, pooled from several donors. The gene calls are TRBV12-3 or TRBV12-4 and TRBJ1-1; D gene uncertain. This clonotype was sampled from a pool of human donors in good health; the sample pools cells from several healthy donors. The CDR3, as DNA: TGTGCCAGCAGTTTAAACCCGGGGACTGAAGCTTTCTTT. Translating gives CASSLNPGTEAFF.